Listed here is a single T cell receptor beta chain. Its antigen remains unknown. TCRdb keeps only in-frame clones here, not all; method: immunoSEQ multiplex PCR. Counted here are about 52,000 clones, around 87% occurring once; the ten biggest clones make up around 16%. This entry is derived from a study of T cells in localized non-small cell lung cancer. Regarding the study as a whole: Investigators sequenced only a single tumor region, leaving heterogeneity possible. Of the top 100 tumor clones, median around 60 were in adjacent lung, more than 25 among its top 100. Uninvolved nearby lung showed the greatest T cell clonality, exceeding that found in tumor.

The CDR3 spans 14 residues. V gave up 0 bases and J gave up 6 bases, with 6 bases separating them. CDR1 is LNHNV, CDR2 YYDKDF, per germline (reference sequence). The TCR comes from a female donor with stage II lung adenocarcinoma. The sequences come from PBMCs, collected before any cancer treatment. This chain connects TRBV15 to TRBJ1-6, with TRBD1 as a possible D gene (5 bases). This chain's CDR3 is CATSRDQGNSPLHF. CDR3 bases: TGTGCCACCAGCAGAGATCAGGGTAATTCACCCCTCCACTTT.